These T cell receptor beta chains were read from a single sample in a study of T cells in localized non-small cell lung cancer. The assay was immunoSEQ multiplex PCR, and TCRdb's table has in-frame clones only and misses some. The sample has approximately 25,000 clones; roughly 91% are singletons. This material consisted of peripheral blood, taken before any cancer treatment. Receptors were obtained from a woman aged 35 to 69 with stage I lung adenocarcinoma. Each CDR3 is given with its conserved first and last residue.

>TRBV7-9|TRBJ2-1
CASSLQREGYNEQFF
>TRBV28|TRBJ1-5
CASRSGAGLRQPQHF
>TRBV6-6|TRBJ2-3
CASSSGTGRTNTQYF
>TRBV6-5|TRBJ1-2
CASSHRDRVDHGYTF
>TRBV9|TRBJ2-1
CASSPGAGEQFF
>TRBV7-3|TRBJ1-2
CASSLTGQGAAGYTF
>TRBV4-3|TRBJ1-1
CASSQDRPTGGQPEAFF
>TRBV9|TRBJ1-4
CASAKDTTNEKLFF
>TRBV11-3|TRBJ2-7
CASSFGQNSEQYF
>TRBV29-1|TRBJ2-1
CSVGTDNYYNEQFF
>TRBV28|TRBJ1-2
CASSLDLIGHYGYTF
>TRBV2|TRBJ1-1
CASRPPQGAAEAFF
>TRBV5-4|TRBJ2-7
CASSSGVTYEQYF
>TRBV14|TRBJ2-7
CASSQDRAAQQYF
>TRBV5-1|TRBJ1-6
CASSFDRQGRSPLHF
>TRBV7-2|TRBJ1-6
CASSFGRLNNSPLHF
>TRBV10-2|TRBJ1-2
CASNGDRVFGYTF
>TRBV5-4|TRBJ1-5
CASSLRGGNQPQHF
>TRBV11-2|TRBJ2-1
CASSLRGGGSYNEQFF
>TRBV7-8|TRBJ1-5
CASSLEGLRGSNQPQHF
>TRBV18|TRBJ2-3
CASSPLDSTDTQYF
>TRBV19|TRBJ2-7
CASSSRTGELSEQYF
>TRBV18|TRBJ2-1
CASSADRGLINEQFF
>TRBV6-1|TRBJ1-2
CASSSTGDSRGYTF
>TRBV18|TRBJ1-1
CASSPSQNTEAFF
>TRBV19|TRBJ1-4
CASSISAGPNEKLFF
>TRBV18|TRBJ2-5
CASSLGLQETQYF
>TRBV6-1|TRBJ1-5
CATTSAGNDQPQHF
>TRBV28|TRBJ1-4
CASSSGGATNEKLFF
>TRBV6-5|TRBJ1-1
CASSYSIYQLNTEAFF
>TRBV7-8|TRBJ2-1
CASSHSGTSGRGGRNEQFF
>TRBV6-1|TRBJ2-1
CASSGDTITEQFF
>TRBV5-6|TRBJ2-5
CASSLGGFQETQYF
>TRBV5-4|TRBJ1-2
CASSGEQGYYGYTF